This TCR beta chain is from a study of Ad26.COV2.S vaccination and SARS-CoV-2 variants. General study findings and limits: Estimates derived from TCR breadth and depth analyses may have underestimated total T cell responses. Spike-specific TCR breadth was greater after Ad26.COV2.S than placebo. Vaccine and placebo recipients had comparable breadth of non-spike TCRs. Spike-specific responses of CD8+ and CD4+ T cells were reported to display substantial breadth after vaccination.

As concerns this clone: Antigen specificity is unknown.

The data were produced by immunoSEQ multiplex PCR, yet TCRdb's version contains in-frame clones alone and is incomplete. The data show around 350,000 clones, about 90% seen once. Germline V lookup: CDR1 LGHDT, CDR2 YNNKEL (reference sequence). This CDR3 comprises 20 residues. V lost 0 bases, J lost 7 bases, and 20 bases stayed unmatched. This rearrangement joins TRBV3-1 (or the pseudogene TRBV3-2) to TRBJ2-7; 11 nucleotides agree with TRBD2. This specimen was peripheral blood, taken after recovery from COVID-19. The clonotype originates from a human donor who had recovered from COVID-19. The CDR3 loop reads CASSQDQRALAGGPVREQYF. As DNA, the CDR3 is TGTGCCAGCAGCCAAGATCAAAGGGCGCTAGCGGGGGGCCCGGTTAGAGAGCAGTACTTC.